This record covers a single T cell receptor beta chain. The data originate from a study of blood T cell repertoires in COVID-19. The method was immunoSEQ multiplex PCR; TCRdb's version includes in-frame clones alone and lacks a portion of them. The data hold around 260,000 clones, with around 85% observed a single time. This TCR derives from a human donor with COVID-19, enrolled during active disease. The donor label of this sample is uncertain. The sequenced material came from peripheral blood.

The CDR3 region is CASSFYPTSGIYNEQFF. For the CDR3, the DNA is TGTGCCAGCAGCTTCTACCCCACTAGCGGGATTTACAATGAGCAGTTCTTC. The chain links TRBV9 to TRBJ2-1; 10 bases match TRBD2. V dropped 4 bases and J dropped 4; count of bases not matched to a gene: 11. CDR1 is SGDLS and CDR2 is YYNGEE in the germline V gene. CDR3 size: 17 residues.